Described below is a single TCR beta chain sequence and its context. The CDR3 contains 14 residues. CDR1 and CDR2 (germline): SGHRS, YFSETQ. V shed 1 base and J shed 3 bases, with 11 bases lying between them. The data were taken from a study of cytomegalovirus exposure and HLA in healthy donors. With 60 Vbeta and 13 Jbeta primers, the PCR was carried out. The repertoire was sequenced with immunoSEQ multiplex PCR; TCRdb's copy has only in-frame clones and lacks some. Of tens of thousands of clones listed, around 72% are singletons. The sequence came from a woman aged 50 to 60 in good health and CMV-seropositive. V and J are TRBV5-1 and TRBJ2-7, with D possibly TRBD2 on 6 matching bases. Specimen: PBMCs. CDR3 bases: TGCGCCAGCAGCTTGCTACAGGAGGGCTACGAGCAGTACTTC. Residues: CASSLLQEGYEQYF.